The 17 T cell receptor beta chains below all came from one sample that was sequenced in a study of blood T cell repertoires in COVID-19. Only in-frame clones appear in the TCRdb table, and some are missing; sequencing was by immunoSEQ multiplex PCR. The sample carries roughly 480,000 clones, 80% to 90% recorded once. The sequenced sample was peripheral blood. The source of these receptors is a young man with COVID-19, enrolled during active disease.

This chain links TRBV18 with TRBJ2-2; D unclear. V was trimmed by 6 bases and J by 0 bases, leaving 5 bases between them. The CDR3 covers 13 residues. Germline loops: CDR1 KGHSH, CDR2 LQKENI. In DNA, the CDR3 is TGTGCCAGCTCCCCCGCGAACACCGGGGAGCTGTTTTTT. The encoded protein is CASSPANTGELFF.

Only a few counts were recorded for this clone. The V gene is TRBV2, the J gene TRBJ2-2; possibly TRBD1 for D (6 bases). Germline V gives CDR1 SNHLY, CDR2 FYNNEI. CDR3 length: 15 residues. V lost 8 bases and J 0 bases, leaving 13 bases between the germline ends. The DNA of the CDR3 is TGTGCCAGCCAGGGGACACCTGCGAACACCGGGGAGCTGTTTTTT. This gives the protein CASQGTPANTGELFF.

In DNA form, the CDR3 reads TGTGCCAGCAGTTACATCGACAGAGCCTACGAGCAGTACTTC. Translating gives CASSYIDRAYEQYF. The chain uses TRBV6-5 and TRBJ2-7; TRBD1 might be the D (5 bases). Per germline, CDR1 MNHEY and CDR2 SVGAGI. V lost 2 bases to trimming and J lost 2 bases, with 10 bases between them. This CDR3 has 14 amino acids.

The chain is built from TRBV9 and TRBJ2-1; TRBD2 agrees at 7 bases. The CDR3 runs 13 residues. CDR1 is SGDLS and CDR2 is YYNGEE in the germline V gene. V lost 4 bases and J lost 9; bases outside the gene matches: 7. The CDR3 is CASSTSTGGEQFF. For the CDR3, the DNA is TGTGCCAGCAGCACATCCACGGGAGGTGAGCAGTTCTTC.

The rearrangement uses TRBV7-3 and TRBJ2-1, with a weak D call TRBD2 (6 bases). V lost 6 bases, J lost 12 bases, and 24 bases lay in between. The germline V gene encodes CDR1 SGHTA and CDR2 FQGTGA. This CDR3 is built from 15 residues. CDR3 coding DNA: TGTGCCAGCAGTTCCACCGGTGGGGTGCGGGACGGGCAGTTCTTC. This codes for CASSSTGGVRDGQFF.

A single count supports this clone. The rearrangement joins TRBV6-5 to TRBJ1-1; no definite D call. The V gene lost 2 bases and the J gene lost 0 bases, with 13 bases spanning the gap. The CDR3 has 16 amino acids. Germline V gene lookup returns CDR1 MNHEY and CDR2 SVGAGI. CDR3 residues: CASSYRRAGMNTEAFF. Written as DNA, the CDR3 is TGTGCCAGCAGTTACCGGCGTGCGGGGATGAACACTGAAGCTTTCTTT.

The chain links TRBV30 to TRBJ2-5; TRBD2 matches at 7 bases. The trim removed 0 bases at V and 3 bases at J, leaving 4 bases unmatched. Germline V lookup: CDR1 GTSNPN, CDR2 SVGIG (reference sequence). The CDR3 length is 14 residues. CDR3 loop: CAWSVSGSKETQYF. In DNA form, the CDR3 reads TGTGCCTGGAGTGTTAGCGGGTCTAAAGAGACCCAGTACTTC.

This clone appeared a few times. The chain employs TRBV2 and TRBJ2-7, with TRBD2 matching over 8 bases. Per the germline V gene, CDR1 is SNHLY and CDR2 is FYNNEI. V lost 8 bases to trimming and J lost 6 bases; unmatched junction nucleotides: 6. The CDR3 runs to 12 residues. The chain's CDR3 is CASRSGSPEQYF. DNA of the CDR3: TGTGCCAGCCGGAGCGGGAGTCCCGAGCAGTACTTC.

This chain connects TRBV2 to TRBJ2-5; 9 bases are a match to TRBD1. Germline CDR1 SNHLY, CDR2 FYNNEI. The CDR3 consists of 12 residues. J lost 5 bases, V lost 6 bases, and 1 base had no gene match. DNA for the CDR3: TGTGCCAGCAGGGGGACAGGGGAGACCCAGTACTTC. Translating it yields CASRGTGETQYF.

The chain uses TRBV10-2 and TRBJ1-2, with TRBD1 as a possible D gene (5 bases). The CDR3 length is 13 residues. CDR1 WSHSY and CDR2 SAAADI come from the germline V gene. V lost 10 bases and J lost 5, with 17 bases in between. CDR3 in DNA: TGCGCCACATTAGACAGTCGTTTTTATGGCTACACCTTC. Its protein is CATLDSRFYGYTF.

The chain joins TRBV3-1 (or the pseudogene TRBV3-2) to TRBJ2-5; maybe TRBD2 (6 bases). Germline values: CDR1 LGHDT, CDR2 YNNKEL (reference sequence). The CDR3 totals 15 residues. V was pared by 4 bases and J by 5 bases, with 17 bases between. In nucleotides, the CDR3 is TGTGCCAGCAGCCCCGGGGACTGGAAGGAGGAGACCCAGTACTTC. This encodes CASSPGDWKEETQYF.

This chain joins TRBV19 and TRBJ2-5; 7 bases are shared with TRBD1. The CDR3 loop spans 17 amino acids. The germline gives CDR1 LNHDA, CDR2 SQIVND (reference sequence). The junction had 11 bases not matched to a gene; V was cut back by 3 bases and J by 1 base. CDR3 residues: CASSIRQGVGFQETQYF. The CDR3 coding sequence is TGTGCCAGTAGTATTCGACAGGGAGTGGGGTTCCAAGAGACCCAGTACTTC. Variable domain in full (rest from reference TRBV19 and TRBJ2-5): DGGITQSPKYLFRKEGQNVTLSCEQNLNHDAMYWYRQDPGQGLRLIYYSQIVNDFQKGDIAEGYSVSREKKESFPLTVTSAQKNPTAFYLCASSIRQGVGFQETQYFGPGTRLLVL.

The genes are TRBV19 and TRBJ2-1; 7 nucleotides align to TRBD1. The CDR3 covers 16 residues. V lost 7 bases, J lost 5 bases, and 14 bases stayed unmatched. Per germline, CDR1 LNHDA and CDR2 SQIVND (reference sequence). The CDR3 DNA sequence: TGTGCCAGTACCCAGACAGGGAGCTATCTTAACAATGAGCAGTTCTTC. Residues: CASTQTGSYLNNEQFF.

This rearrangement joins TRBV13 to TRBJ2-2; D gene unclear. CDR1 and CDR2 from the germline V gene are PRHDT and FYEKMQ (reference sequence). The V end was cut by 5 bases, the J end by 1 base, with 8 bases between. CDR3 length: 14 residues. CDR3 region: CASSLRQNTGELFF. The CDR3 nucleotides are TGTGCCAGCAGCCTGCGACAGAACACCGGGGAGCTGTTTTTT.

V and J are TRBV20-1 and TRBJ2-1; 11 nucleotides line up with TRBD2. V gave up 3 bases and J gave up 3 bases; unmatched junction bases: 10. The CDR3 runs 17 residues. Germline CDR1 is DFQATT and CDR2 is SNEGSKA (reference sequence). CDR3 nucleotides: TGCAGTGCTAGTTCTAGCGGGGGGCCTGGGGTCTACAATGAGCAGTTCTTC. This codes for CSASSSGGPGVYNEQFF.

The rearrangement uses TRBV12-3 or TRBV12-4 and TRBJ2-1; perhaps TRBD2 as D (6 bases). This CDR3 comprises 10 residues. With 8 bases removed from V and 7 bases from J, the gap between germline ends came to 6 bases. The CDR3 nucleotides are TGTGCCAGCGGGGGGAATGAGCAGTTCTTC. Translated, it gives CASGGNEQFF.

This clone has only a few counts. The chain combines TRBV5-1 with TRBJ1-6, with D hard to call. V lost 4 bases and J 8 bases, leaving 16 bases between the germline ends. Germline values: CDR1 SGHRS, CDR2 YFSETQ. The CDR3 has 15 amino acids. The CDR3 bases are TGCGCCAGCAGCCCGCAGGCCGGGATCGATTCACCCCTCCACTTT. Translating it yields CASSPQAGIDSPLHF.